The clone carrying this T cell receptor beta chain has more than one count but fewer than ten. This CDR3 has 15 residues. Germline values: CDR1 MRHNA, CDR2 SNTAGT. V dropped 5 bases and J dropped 4 bases, with 15 bases sitting between them. These data are taken from a study of blood T cell repertoires in COVID-19. Using immunoSEQ multiplex PCR, the repertoire was profiled, and TCRdb retains in-frame clones only, with some absent. The table includes about 200,000 clones, about 87% detected once. This TCR derives from a man aged 60 to 75 with acute or convalescent COVID-19. This chain uses TRBV6-4 with TRBJ2-1; D may be TRBD1 (5 bases). The material sequenced was peripheral blood. CDR3 DNA: TGTGCCAGCAGTCTCGACATGTCAGGGTACAATGAGCAGTTCTTC. Its protein is CASSLDMSGYNEQFF.